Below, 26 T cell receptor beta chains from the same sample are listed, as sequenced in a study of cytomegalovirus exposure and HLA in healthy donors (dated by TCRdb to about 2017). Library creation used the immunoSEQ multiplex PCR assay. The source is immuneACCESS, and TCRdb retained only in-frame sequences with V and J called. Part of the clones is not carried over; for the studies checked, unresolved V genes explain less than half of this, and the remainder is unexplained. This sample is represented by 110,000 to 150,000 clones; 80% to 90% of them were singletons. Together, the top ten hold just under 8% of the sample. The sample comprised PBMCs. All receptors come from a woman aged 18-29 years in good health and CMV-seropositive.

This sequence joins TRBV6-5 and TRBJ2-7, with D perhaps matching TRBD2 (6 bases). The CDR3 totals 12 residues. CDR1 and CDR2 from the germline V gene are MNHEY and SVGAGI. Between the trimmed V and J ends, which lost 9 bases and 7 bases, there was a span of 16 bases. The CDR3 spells CASTGPTREQYF. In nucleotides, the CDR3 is TGTGCCAGTACCGGACCGACTAGGGAGCAGTACTTC.

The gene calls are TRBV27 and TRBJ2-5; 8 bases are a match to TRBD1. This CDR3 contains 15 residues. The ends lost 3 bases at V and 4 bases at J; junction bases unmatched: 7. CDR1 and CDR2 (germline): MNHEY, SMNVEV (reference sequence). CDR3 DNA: TGTGCCAGCAGTTTGGGCGGACAGGGTGGAGAGACCCAGTACTTC. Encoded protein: CASSLGGQGGETQYF.

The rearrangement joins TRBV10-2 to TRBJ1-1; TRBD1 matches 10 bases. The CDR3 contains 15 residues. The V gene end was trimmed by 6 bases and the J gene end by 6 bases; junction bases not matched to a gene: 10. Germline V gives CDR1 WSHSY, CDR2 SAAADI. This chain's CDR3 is CASRPGQGIGAEAFF. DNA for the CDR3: TGCGCCAGCAGGCCGGGACAGGGGATTGGTGCTGAAGCTTTCTTT.

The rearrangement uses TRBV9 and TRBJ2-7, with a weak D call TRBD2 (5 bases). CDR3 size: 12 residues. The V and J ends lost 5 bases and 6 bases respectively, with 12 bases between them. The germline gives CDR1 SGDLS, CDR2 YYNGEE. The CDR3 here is CASSGPSGEQYF. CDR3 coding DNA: TGTGCCAGCAGTGGACCAAGCGGCGAGCAGTACTTC.

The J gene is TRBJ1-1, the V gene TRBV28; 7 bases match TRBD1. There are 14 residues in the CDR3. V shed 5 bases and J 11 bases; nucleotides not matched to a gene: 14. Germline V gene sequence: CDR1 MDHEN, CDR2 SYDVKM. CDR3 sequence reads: CASSPRQGGSVAFF. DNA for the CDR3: TGTGCCAGCAGTCCCCGACAGGGCGGTAGCGTGGCTTTCTTT.

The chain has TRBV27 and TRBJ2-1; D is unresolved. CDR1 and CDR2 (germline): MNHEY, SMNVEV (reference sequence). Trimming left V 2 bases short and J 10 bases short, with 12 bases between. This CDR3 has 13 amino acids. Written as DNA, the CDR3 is TGTGCCAGCAGTTTAGATCAGGCCAGGGAGCAGTTCTTC. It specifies CASSLDQAREQFF.

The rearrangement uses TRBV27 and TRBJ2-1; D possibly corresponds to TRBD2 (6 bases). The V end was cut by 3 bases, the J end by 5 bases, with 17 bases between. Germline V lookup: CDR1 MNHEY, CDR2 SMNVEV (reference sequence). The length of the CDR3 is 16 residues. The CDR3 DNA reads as TGTGCCAGCAGTTTGGTTAGCGGATGGGGGGACAATGAGCAGTTCTTC. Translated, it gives CASSLVSGWGDNEQFF.

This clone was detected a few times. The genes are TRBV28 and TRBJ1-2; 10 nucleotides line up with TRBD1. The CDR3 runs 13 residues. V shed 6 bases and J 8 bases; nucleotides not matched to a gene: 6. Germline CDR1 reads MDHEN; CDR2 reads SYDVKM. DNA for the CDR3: TGTGCCAGCAGCCTCGACAGGGGGCGGGGCTACACCTTC. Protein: CASSLDRGRGYTF.

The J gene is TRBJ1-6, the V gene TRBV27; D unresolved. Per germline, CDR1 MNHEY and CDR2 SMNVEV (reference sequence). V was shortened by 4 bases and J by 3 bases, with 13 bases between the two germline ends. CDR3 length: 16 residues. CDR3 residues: CASSSRDPIYNSPLHF. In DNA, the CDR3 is TGTGCCAGCAGTTCCCGGGATCCTATCTATAATTCACCCCTCCACTTT.

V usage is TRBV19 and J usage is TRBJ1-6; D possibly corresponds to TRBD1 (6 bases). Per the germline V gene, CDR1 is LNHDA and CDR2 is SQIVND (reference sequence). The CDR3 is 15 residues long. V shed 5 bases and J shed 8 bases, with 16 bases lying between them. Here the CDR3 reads CASSAYRVPDSPLHF. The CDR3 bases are TGTGCCAGTAGTGCCTACAGGGTCCCGGATTCACCCCTCCACTTT.

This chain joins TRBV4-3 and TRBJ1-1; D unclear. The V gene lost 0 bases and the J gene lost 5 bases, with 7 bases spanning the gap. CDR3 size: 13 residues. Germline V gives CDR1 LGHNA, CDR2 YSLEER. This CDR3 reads CASSQDRRTEAFF. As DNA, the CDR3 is TGCGCCAGCAGCCAAGATCGGCGGACTGAAGCTTTCTTT.

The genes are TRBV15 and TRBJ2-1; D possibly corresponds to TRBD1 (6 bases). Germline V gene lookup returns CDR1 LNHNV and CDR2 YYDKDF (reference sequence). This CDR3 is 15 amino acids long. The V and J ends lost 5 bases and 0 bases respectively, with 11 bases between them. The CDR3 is CATSPRDNSYNEQFF. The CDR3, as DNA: TGTGCCACCAGCCCAAGGGACAACTCCTACAATGAGCAGTTCTTC.

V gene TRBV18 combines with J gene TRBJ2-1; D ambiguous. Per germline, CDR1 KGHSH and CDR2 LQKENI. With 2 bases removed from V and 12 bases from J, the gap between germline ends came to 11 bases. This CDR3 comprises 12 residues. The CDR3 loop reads CASSPSVRGQFF. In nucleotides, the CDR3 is TGTGCCAGCTCACCATCGGTCCGCGGGCAGTTCTTC.

The DNA of the CDR3 is TGTGCCAGCCGGACTAGCGGGAGTGTAAAAGAGACCCAGTACTTC. Its protein product is CASRTSGSVKETQYF. The rearrangement uses TRBV6-1 and TRBJ2-5, with 13 bases that match TRBD2. The CDR3 loop spans 15 amino acids. Trimming at V came to 8 bases and at J to 3 bases, leaving 6 bases not matched to a gene. CDR1 is MNHNS and CDR2 is SASEGT in the germline V gene.

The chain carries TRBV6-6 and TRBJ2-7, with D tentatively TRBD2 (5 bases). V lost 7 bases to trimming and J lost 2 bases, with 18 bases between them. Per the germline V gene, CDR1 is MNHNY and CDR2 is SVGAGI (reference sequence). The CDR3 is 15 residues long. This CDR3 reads CASTPGISPTYEQYF. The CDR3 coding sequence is TGTGCCAGCACCCCCGGGATATCTCCTACCTACGAGCAGTACTTC.

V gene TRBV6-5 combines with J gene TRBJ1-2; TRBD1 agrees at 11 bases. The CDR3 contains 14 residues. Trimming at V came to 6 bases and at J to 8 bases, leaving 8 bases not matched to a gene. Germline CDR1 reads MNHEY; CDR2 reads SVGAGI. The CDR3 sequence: CASRADRGRRGYTF. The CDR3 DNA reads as TGTGCCAGCAGAGCGGACAGGGGGCGGAGAGGCTACACCTTC.

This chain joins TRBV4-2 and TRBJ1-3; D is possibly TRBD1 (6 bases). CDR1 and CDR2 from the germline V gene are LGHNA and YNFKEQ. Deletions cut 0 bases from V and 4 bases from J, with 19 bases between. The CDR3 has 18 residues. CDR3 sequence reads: CASSQDSQAGAQGNTIYF. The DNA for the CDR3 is TGTGCCAGCAGCCAAGATTCGCAGGCAGGGGCCCAAGGAAACACCATATATTTT.

The CDR3 DNA reads TGTGCCAGCAGTAAGGGGGCTTTGATAGCCAAAAACATTCAGTACTTC. The encoded protein is CASSKGALIAKNIQYF. The chain carries TRBV2 and TRBJ2-4; 7 positions agree with TRBD1. The CDR3 covers 16 residues. Germline V gene lookup returns CDR1 SNHLY and CDR2 FYNNEI. J gave up 0 bases and V 5 bases, and 7 bases lay outside the gene matches.

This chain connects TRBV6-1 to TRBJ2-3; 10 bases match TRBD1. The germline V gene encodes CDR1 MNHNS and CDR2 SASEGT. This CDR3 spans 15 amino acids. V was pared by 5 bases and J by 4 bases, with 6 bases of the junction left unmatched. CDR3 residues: CASSLTGTGADTQYF. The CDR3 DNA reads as TGTGCCAGCAGTCTAACCGGGACAGGGGCAGATACGCAGTATTTT.

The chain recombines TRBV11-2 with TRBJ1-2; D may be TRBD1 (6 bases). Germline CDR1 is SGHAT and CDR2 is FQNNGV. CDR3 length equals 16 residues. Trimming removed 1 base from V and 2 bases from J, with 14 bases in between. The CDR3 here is CASSLVVRGRNYGYTF. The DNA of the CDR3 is TGTGCCAGCAGCTTAGTGGTCAGGGGCCGGAACTATGGCTACACCTTC.

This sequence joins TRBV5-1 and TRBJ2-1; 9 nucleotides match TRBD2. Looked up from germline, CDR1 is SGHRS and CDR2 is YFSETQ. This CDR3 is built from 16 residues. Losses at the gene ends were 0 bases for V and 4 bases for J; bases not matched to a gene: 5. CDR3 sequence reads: CASSLGGRARYNEQFF. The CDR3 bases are TGCGCCAGCAGCTTGGGCGGGAGGGCCAGGTACAATGAGCAGTTCTTC.

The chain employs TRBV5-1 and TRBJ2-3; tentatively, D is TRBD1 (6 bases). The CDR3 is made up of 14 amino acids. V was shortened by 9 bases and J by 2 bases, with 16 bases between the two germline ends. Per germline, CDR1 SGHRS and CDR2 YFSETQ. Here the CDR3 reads CATSGDGHTDTQYF. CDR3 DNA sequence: TGCGCCACCTCAGGGGACGGGCACACAGATACGCAGTATTTT.

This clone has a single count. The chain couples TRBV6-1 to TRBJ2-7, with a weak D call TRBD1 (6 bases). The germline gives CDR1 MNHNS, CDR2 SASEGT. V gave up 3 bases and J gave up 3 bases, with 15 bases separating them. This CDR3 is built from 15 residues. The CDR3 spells CASSELYRAGYEQYF. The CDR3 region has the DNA TGTGCCAGCAGTGAGCTTTACAGGGCGGGCTACGAGCAGTACTTC.

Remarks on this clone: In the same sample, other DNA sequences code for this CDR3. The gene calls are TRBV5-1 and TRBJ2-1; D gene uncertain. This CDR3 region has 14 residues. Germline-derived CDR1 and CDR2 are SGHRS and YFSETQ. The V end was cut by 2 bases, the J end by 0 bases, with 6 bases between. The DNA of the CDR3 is TGCGCCAGCAGCTTAGAGAGCTCCTACAATGAGCAGTTCTTC. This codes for CASSLESSYNEQFF.

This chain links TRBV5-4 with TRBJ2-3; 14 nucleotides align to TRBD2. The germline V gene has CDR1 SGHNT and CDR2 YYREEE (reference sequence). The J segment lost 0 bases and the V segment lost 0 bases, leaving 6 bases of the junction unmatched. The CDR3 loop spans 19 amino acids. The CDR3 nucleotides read TGTGCCAGCAGCTTGGGACTAGCGGGGGGGCTTCCTAGCACAGATACGCAGTATTTT. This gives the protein CASSLGLAGGLPSTDTQYF.

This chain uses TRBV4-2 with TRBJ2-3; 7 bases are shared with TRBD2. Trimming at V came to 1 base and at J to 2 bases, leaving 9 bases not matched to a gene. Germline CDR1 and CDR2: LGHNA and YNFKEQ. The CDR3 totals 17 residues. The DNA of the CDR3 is TGTGCCAGCAGCCAAGCCCAGGCTAGCGGATACACAGATACGCAGTATTTT. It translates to CASSQAQASGYTDTQYF.